The following is a T cell receptor beta chain sequence with its context. Antigen: not known. The CDR3 is made up of 15 amino acids. J lost 0 bases, V lost 6 bases, and 5 bases had no gene match. Germline V CDR1 and CDR2: SGHTA, FQGNSA. Time point reported: patch test 1, 2 weeks after DPC sensitization. Sample treatment: therapeutic diphenylcyclopropenone sensitization with weekly scalp DPC. Extraction of total RNA was performed on unfractionated whole blood. The sample originates from a study of human T cells and chemical hapten exposure. TCRdb independently ran MiXCR on the RACE reads; one entry per CDR3 protein. The sample comprises around 57,000 distinct CDR3 sequences, 11% of which are singletons, and less than 2% rests with the top ten. General study results and limits: Expanded TCRs created a significantly greater count of big CDR3 similarity clusters than controls did. Counts of expanded TCRs at PT1 were positively correlated with patch test score. Counts of TCRs above 1 in 1000 frequency stayed unchanged with DPC sensitization.

The chain uses TRBV7-2 and TRBJ2-1, with 7 bases fitting TRBD1. Sequenced material: whole blood, taken in connection with sensitization to the hapten diphenylcyclopropenone (DPC). The sequence was collected from a woman aged 40 to 50 with alopecia areata. Some clones in this sample may be carry-over from other donors' samples. CDR3 in DNA: TGTGCCAGCAGACACGACAGGGACTCCTACAATGAGCAGTTCTTC. Protein product: CASRHDRDSYNEQFF. Variable domain in full (rest from reference TRBV7-2 and TRBJ2-1): GAGVSQSPSNKVTEKGKDVELRCDPISGHTALYWYRQSLGQGLEFLIYFQGNSAPDKSGLPSDRFSAERTGGSVSTLTIQRTQQEDSAVYLCASRHDRDSYNEQFFGPGTRLTVL.